The TCR beta chain under discussion was sequenced for a study of identical twins. Overall study findings and caveats: Zero-insertion analyses might be partly confounded by invariant T cells like MAIT and iNKT.

Germline CDR1 and CDR2: SEHNR and FQNEAQ (reference sequence). The CDR3 spans 16 residues. The V gene end was trimmed by 6 bases and the J gene end by 6 bases; junction bases not matched to a gene: 11. TCRdb independently ran MiXCR on the 5' RACE reads; one entry per CDR3 protein. Here the sample spans 700,000 or so distinct CDR3 sequences, approximately 9% being singletons. The table lists this clonotype with a few counts. Its antigen remains unidentified. The same sample was also studied in work on yellow fever vaccine responses in identical twins.

The V and J genes are TRBV7-9 and TRBJ2-2; TRBD1 matches at 9 bases. Sequences were obtained from PBMCs. The source of this sequence is a woman aged 18 to 35 in good health. In DNA, the CDR3 is TGTGCCAGCAGTCCCACAGGGGGCGTTTTGGCCGGGGAGCTGTTTTTT. It yields the protein CASSPTGGVLAGELFF.